The rows below give T cell receptor beta chains drawn from one sample of a study of CD8 T cells in cerebrospinal fluid in Alzheimer's disease. From the 10x single-cell sequencing reads, TCRdb lists one entry per CDR3 protein and no DNA. Here the sample table reports about 1,300 distinct CDR3 sequences. Specimen: cerebrospinal fluid. The receptors shown here come from a human donor in good health. Each CDR3 is given with its conserved first and last residue. Fields, in order: V gene, clone size, J gene, CDR3 protein. Only some rows state a clone size, as once, few, many or a class for expanded clones.

v_call: TRBV5-1; clone_size: medium-sized; j_call: TRBJ2-5; cdr3_aa: CASSYSGGEETQYF
v_call: TRBV19; clone_size: .; j_call: TRBJ1-5; cdr3_aa: CASSIGRSYPVRQPQHF
v_call: TRBV30; clone_size: .; j_call: TRBJ1-6; cdr3_aa: CAWTPSGGQGHSPLHF
v_call: TRBV5-1; clone_size: large; j_call: TRBJ2-1; cdr3_aa: CASSLEDSYNEQFF
v_call: TRBV29-1; clone_size: medium-sized; j_call: TRBJ1-4; cdr3_aa: CSVEQGGNEKLFF
v_call: TRBV11-2; clone_size: large; j_call: TRBJ2-2; cdr3_aa: CASSHRGSGRMTGELFF
v_call: TRBV19; clone_size: .; j_call: TRBJ2-5; cdr3_aa: CASSLGGLAEETQYF
v_call: TRBV19; clone_size: medium-sized; j_call: TRBJ2-1; cdr3_aa: CASSTGTEYNEQFF
v_call: TRBV19; clone_size: medium-sized; j_call: TRBJ1-2; cdr3_aa: CASSWLMSGYTF
v_call: TRBV10-3; clone_size: large; j_call: TRBJ2-7; cdr3_aa: CAISPQGLEQYF
v_call: TRBV29-1; clone_size: medium-sized; j_call: TRBJ2-5; cdr3_aa: CSAVGGGTQYF
v_call: TRBV18; clone_size: .; j_call: TRBJ2-7; cdr3_aa: CASSPPGTATYEQYF
v_call: TRBV27; clone_size: medium-sized; j_call: TRBJ1-2; cdr3_aa: CASRRDRANYGYTF
v_call: TRBV6-2/TRBV6-3; clone_size: medium-sized; j_call: TRBJ2-7; cdr3_aa: CASSDTSGRLHYEQYF
v_call: TRBV12-3/TRBV12-4; clone_size: medium-sized; j_call: TRBJ1-4; cdr3_aa: CASEGGPTEKLFF
v_call: TRBV3-1; clone_size: large; j_call: TRBJ2-2; cdr3_aa: CASSPGGSDTGELFF
v_call: TRBV9; clone_size: medium-sized; j_call: TRBJ2-2; cdr3_aa: CASSVARGTEDTGELFF
v_call: TRBV4-1; clone_size: medium-sized; j_call: TRBJ2-2; cdr3_aa: CASSSLALRTGELFF
v_call: TRBV11-2; clone_size: large; j_call: TRBJ2-3; cdr3_aa: CACTAGTGGRTDTQYF
v_call: TRBV6-5; clone_size: medium-sized; j_call: TRBJ1-4; cdr3_aa: CASSRGGIPEKLFF
v_call: TRBV6-1; clone_size: .; j_call: TRBJ1-3; cdr3_aa: CASREGQISGNTIYF
v_call: TRBV6-5; clone_size: medium-sized; j_call: TRBJ2-7; cdr3_aa: CASSRARGYEQYF